This T cell receptor (beta chain) was sequenced during a study of blood T cell repertoires in COVID-19 (dated by TCRdb to 2018 to 2020). Turning to the overall study: Samples covering the acute and convalescent phases of COVID-19 were provided by collaborators in the United States, Italy and Spain. Nearly every sample came with metadata listing a de-identified subject ID, COVID-19 status, age in years and sex. Where available, HLA class I and class II types were obtained from metadata supplied by the sample provider rather than from assay-based typing. The prospective study material was composed of cDNA or gDNA derived from T cells, B-cell-depleted T cells, or PBMCs. A freely available public database, intended as a resource for researchers studying the immune response to SARS-CoV-2, is where the repertoires were released. Deeply sampled blood TCRbeta repertoires from subjects exposed to, actively infected with, or recovered from COVID-19 were included in the dataset. Samples came from the ongoing ImmuneRACE study (first 160 participants) plus 1,254 subjects from 6 global collaborators. Beyond this particular receptor, the publication reports: The quantity of clinical and demographic metadata differed by source and by participant and was supplied without curation.

Participants in the prospective study were aged roughly 18 to 100 years, lived in 20 to 30 United States geographic areas, and enrolled through a virtual design. Cohort assignment in the prospective study relied on participant-reported clinical history from a screening survey and a study questionnaire. Recovered participants in ImmuneRACE Cohort 3 were defined by two consecutive negative NP/OP PCR tests, clearance by a healthcare professional, or resolution of symptoms. In the prospective study, mobile phlebotomists collected whole blood, serum and a nasopharyngeal or oropharyngeal swab from each participant. Additional blood draws and questionnaires over a 2-month period could optionally be provided by prospective study participants. Blood samples from the prospective study were shipped frozen or at room temperature prior to DNA extraction. TCRbeta CDR3 regions were amplified from genomic DNA by means of the immunoSEQ Assay, a bias-controlled multiplex PCR. The authors' analysis ran thus. Within the assay, amplification of reference gene primers was used to estimate how many nucleated cells each sample contained. To quantify the absolute abundance of each unique TCRbeta CDR3 rearrangement, sequence reads were collapsed and filtered. For each sample, productive Simpson clonality was calculated by taking the square root of Simpson's diversity index across productive rearrangements. Here the immuneACCESS table is served through TCRdb, limited to in-frame sequences with V and J called. Missing clones are a known gap in these copies; in checked studies unresolved V genes cover under half, and the rest lacks a known reason. V and J calls plus clone size are reproduced from that table; the DNA served to infer D and trimming. This sample is represented by 320,000 or so clones; approximately 88% of them were singletons. Of the sample, about 5% falls within the top ten clones.

For this clone: This receptor's antigen is unknown. No base quality information exists; no much larger clone differs at one position.

The source of this sequence is a man aged 25 to 45 who had recovered from COVID-19. The sequenced sample was PBMCs or T cells enriched from blood (not recorded which).

The DNA is as follows: TGCGCCAGCAGCTTGAGTCCAGAGGGCCTTAATTCACCCCTCCACTTT. This sequence encodes CASSLSPEGLNSPLHF. The chain is encoded by TRBV5-1 joined to TRBJ1-6; the D gene cannot be resolved reliably. The V and J ends are trimmed by 1 base and 6 bases, leaving 14 bases between them. Measured from the cysteine to the phenylalanine, the CDR3 is 16 residues long. Just CDR3 DNA is preserved here, 48 bases in frame from base 1. CDR1 and CDR2 were assigned from the germline V gene as SGHRS and YFSETQ.